The 3 T cell receptor beta chains below were found in one sample sequenced in a study of cytomegalovirus exposure and HLA in healthy donors. Profiling relied on immunoSEQ multiplex PCR, and the TCRdb table lists in-frame clones only, not all of them. The sample records under 300,000 clones, roughly 86% being singletons. The specimen sequenced was PBMCs. These receptor sequences come from a young woman in good health and CMV-seropositive.

The rearrangement joins TRBV27 to TRBJ2-1; tentative D call: TRBD1 (6 bases). Looked up from germline, CDR1 is MNHEY and CDR2 is SMNVEV (reference sequence). Trimming took off 5 bases at V and 10 bases at J, with 15 bases between the two ends. This CDR3 spans 13 amino acids. The CDR3, as DNA: TGTGCCAGCAGTACCACAGGGTATAACGAGCAGTTCTTC. It specifies CASSTTGYNEQFF.

The J gene is TRBJ2-3, the V gene TRBV5-1; D is undetermined. The CDR3 has 14 amino acids. Germline CDR1 SGHRS, CDR2 YFSETQ. V lost 5 bases and J lost 2, with 12 bases in between. The DNA for the CDR3 is TGCGCCAGCAGGGTGAGGCCGGACACAGATACGCAGTATTTT. Its translation: CASRVRPDTDTQYF.

V and J are TRBV15 and TRBJ1-4; perhaps TRBD1 as D (5 bases). The CDR3 has 14 amino acids. The V end was cut by 0 bases, the J end by 8 bases, with 10 bases between. Germline V lookup: CDR1 LNHNV, CDR2 YYDKDF (reference sequence). CDR3 nucleotide sequence: TGTGCCACCAGCAGAGATCCCCGGGGGGAAAAACTGTTTTTT. Translation gives CATSRDPRGEKLFF.